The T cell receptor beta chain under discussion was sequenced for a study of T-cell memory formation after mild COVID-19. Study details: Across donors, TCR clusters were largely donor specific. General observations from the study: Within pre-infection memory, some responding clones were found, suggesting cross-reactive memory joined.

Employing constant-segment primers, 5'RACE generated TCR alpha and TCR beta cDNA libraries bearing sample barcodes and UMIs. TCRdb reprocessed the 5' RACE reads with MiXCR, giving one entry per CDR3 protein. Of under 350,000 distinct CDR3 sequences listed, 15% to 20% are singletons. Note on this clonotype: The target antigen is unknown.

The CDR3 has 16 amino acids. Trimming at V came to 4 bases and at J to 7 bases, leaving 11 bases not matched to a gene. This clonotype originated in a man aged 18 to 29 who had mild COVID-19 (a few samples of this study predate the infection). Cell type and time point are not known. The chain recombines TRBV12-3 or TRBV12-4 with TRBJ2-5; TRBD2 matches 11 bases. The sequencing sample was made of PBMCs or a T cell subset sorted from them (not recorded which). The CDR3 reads CASSSRTSGGLRTQYF. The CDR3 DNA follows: TGTGCCAGCAGTTCCCGCACTAGCGGGGGCCTCCGGACCCAGTACTTC.